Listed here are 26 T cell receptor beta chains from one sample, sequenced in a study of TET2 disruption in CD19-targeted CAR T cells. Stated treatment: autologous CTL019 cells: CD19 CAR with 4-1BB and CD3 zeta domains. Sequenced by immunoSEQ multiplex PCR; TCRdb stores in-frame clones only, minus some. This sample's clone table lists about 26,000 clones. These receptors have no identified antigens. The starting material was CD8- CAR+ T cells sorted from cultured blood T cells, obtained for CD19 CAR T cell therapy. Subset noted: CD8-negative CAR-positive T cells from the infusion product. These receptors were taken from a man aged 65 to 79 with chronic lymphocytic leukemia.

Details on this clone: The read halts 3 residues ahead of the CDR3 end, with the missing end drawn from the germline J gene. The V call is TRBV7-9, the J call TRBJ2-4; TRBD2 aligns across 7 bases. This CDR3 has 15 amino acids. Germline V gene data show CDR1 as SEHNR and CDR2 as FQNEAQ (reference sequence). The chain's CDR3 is CASSQRGSPNYGQYF. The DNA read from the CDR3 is TGTGCCAGCAGCCAGCGGGGCTCCCCTAACTATGGT.

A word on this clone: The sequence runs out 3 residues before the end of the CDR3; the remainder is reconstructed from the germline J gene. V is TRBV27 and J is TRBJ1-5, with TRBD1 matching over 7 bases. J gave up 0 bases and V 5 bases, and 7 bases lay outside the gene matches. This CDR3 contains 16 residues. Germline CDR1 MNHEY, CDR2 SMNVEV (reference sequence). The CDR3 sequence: CASSNRDSPSNQPQHF. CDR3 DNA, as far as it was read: TGTGCCAGCAGTAACCGGGACAGCCCTAGCAATCAGCCC.

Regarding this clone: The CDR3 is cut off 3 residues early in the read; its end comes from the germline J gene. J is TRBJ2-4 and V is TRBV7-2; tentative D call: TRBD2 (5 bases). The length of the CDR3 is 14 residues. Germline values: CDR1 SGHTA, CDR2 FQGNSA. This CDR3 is CASSLERVNQPQYF. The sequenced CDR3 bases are TGTGCCAGCAGCTTAGAGAGGGTCAATCAGCCT.

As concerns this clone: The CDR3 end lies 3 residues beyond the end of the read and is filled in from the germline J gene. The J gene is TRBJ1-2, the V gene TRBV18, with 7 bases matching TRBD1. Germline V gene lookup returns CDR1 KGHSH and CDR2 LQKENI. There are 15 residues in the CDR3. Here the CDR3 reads CASSQLTGASYDYTF. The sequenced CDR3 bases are TGTGCCAGCTCACAGCTTACAGGGGCCTCCTACGAC.

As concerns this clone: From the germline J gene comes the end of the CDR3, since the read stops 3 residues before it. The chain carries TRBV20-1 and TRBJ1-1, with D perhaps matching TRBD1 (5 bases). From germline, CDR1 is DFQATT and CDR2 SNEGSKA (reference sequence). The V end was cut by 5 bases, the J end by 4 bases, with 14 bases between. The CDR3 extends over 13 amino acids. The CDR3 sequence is CSAPGVMGTEAFF. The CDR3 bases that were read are TGCAGTGCTCCGGGGGTTATGGGCACTGAA.

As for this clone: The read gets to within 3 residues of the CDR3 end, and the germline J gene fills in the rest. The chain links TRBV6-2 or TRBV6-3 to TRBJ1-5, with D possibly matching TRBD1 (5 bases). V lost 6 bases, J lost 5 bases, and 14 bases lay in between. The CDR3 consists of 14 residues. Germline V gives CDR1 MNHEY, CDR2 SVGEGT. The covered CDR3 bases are TGTGCCAGCAGCCCTATTGAGGGGTATCAGCCC. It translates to CASSPIEGYQP. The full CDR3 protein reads CASSPIEGYQPQHF.

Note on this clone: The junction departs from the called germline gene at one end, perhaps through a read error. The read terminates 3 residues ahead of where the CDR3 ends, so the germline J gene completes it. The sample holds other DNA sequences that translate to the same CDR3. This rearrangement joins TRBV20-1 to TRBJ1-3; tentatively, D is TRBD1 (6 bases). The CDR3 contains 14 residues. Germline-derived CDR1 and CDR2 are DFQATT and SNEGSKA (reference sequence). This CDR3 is CSASQGQTGNTIYF. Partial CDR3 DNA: TGCAGTGCTTCCCAGGGGCAAACTGGAAACACT.

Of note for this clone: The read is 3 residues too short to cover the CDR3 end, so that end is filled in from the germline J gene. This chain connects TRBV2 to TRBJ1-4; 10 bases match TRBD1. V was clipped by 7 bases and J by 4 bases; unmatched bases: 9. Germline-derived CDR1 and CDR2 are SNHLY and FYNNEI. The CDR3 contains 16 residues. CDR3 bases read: TGTGCCAGCATCCGGGACAGGGGTCGGGATAATGAAAAA. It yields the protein CASIRDRGRDNEK. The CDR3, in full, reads CASIRDRGRDNEKLFF.

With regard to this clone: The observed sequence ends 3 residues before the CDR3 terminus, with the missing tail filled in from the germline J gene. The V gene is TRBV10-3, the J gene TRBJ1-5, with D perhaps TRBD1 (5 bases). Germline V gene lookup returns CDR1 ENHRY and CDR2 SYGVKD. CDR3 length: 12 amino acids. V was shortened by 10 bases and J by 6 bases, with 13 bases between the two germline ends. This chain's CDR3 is CATSGMGQPQHF. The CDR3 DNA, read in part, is TGTGCCACTTCAGGGATGGGTCAGCCC.

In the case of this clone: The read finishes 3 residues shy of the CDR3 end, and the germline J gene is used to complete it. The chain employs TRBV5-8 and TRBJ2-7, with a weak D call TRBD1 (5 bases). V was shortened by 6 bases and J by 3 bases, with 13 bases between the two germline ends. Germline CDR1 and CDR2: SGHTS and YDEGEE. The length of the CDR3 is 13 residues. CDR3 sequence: CASNSLRVYEQYF. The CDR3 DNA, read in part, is TGTGCCAGCAACTCACTCAGGGTCTACGAG.

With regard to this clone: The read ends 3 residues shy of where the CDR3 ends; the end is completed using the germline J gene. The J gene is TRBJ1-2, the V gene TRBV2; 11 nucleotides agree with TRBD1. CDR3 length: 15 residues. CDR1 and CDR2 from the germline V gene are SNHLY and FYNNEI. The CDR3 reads CASSVDRGPPDTYTF. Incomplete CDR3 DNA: TGTGCCAGCAGTGTGGACAGGGGGCCTCCGGATACC.

The CDR3 bases that were read are TGTGCCTGGAGTGTACGTCGTGGGGCGACT. Translation gives CAWSVRRGAT. The whole CDR3 sequence is CAWSVRRGATQYF. V usage is TRBV30 and J usage is TRBJ2-4, with D maybe TRBD1 (5 bases). The read terminates 3 residues ahead of where the CDR3 ends, so the germline J gene completes it. Germline V gene sequence: CDR1 GTSNPN, CDR2 SVGIG (reference sequence). CDR3 length: 13 residues.

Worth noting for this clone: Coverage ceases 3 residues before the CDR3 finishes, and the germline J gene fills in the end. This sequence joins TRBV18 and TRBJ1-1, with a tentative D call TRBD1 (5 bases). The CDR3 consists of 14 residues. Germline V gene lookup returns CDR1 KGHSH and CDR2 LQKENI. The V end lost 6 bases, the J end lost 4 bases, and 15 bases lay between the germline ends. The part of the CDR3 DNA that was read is TGTGCCAGCTCTCCTTCAGGGTTGGGCACTGAA. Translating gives CASSPSGLGTE. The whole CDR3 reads CASSPSGLGTEAFF.

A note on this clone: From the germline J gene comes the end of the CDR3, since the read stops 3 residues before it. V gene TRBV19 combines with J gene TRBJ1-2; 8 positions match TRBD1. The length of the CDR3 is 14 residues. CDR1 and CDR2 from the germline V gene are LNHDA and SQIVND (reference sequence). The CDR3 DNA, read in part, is TGTGCCAGTAGCCCGACAGGGGCTACCTACGAC. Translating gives CASSPTGATYD. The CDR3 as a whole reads CASSPTGATYDYTF.

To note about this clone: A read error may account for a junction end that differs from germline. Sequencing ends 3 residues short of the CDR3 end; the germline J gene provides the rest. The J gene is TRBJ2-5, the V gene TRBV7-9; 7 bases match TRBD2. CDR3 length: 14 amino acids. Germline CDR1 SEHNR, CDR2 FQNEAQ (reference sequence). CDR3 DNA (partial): TGTTCCAGCACCCGGGGAGGGAGGGAAGAGACC. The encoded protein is CSSTRGGREET. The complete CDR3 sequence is CSSTRGGREETQYF.

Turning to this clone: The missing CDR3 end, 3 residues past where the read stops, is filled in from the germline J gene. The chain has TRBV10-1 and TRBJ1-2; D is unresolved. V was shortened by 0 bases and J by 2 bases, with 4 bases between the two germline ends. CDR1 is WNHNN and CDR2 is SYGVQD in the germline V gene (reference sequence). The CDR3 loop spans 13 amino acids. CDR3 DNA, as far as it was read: TGCGCCAGCAGTGAGTCCGGGAACTATGGC. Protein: CASSESGNYG. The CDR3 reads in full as CASSESGNYGYTF.

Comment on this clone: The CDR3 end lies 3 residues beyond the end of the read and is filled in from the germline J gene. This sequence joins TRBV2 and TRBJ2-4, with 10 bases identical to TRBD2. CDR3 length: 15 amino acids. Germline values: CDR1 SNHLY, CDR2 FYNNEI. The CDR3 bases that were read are TGTGCCAGCAGTGAAGGGGGACTAGCGATGGAGACT. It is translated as CASSEGGLAMET. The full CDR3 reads CASSEGGLAMETQYF.

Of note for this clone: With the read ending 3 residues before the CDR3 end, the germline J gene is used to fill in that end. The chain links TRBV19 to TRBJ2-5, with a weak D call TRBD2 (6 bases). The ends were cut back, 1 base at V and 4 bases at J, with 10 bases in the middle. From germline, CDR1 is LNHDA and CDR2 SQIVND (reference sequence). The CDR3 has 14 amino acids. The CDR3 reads CASSIGRVPETQYF. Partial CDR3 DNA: TGTGCCAGTAGTATAGGGAGGGTTCCAGAGACC.

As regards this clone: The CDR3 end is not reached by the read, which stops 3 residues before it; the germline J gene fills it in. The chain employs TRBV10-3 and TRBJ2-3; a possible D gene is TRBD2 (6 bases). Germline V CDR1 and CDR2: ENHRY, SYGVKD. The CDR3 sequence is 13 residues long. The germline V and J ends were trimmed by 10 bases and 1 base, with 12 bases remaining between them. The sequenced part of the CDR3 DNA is TGTGCCACCCGGGACTCTGGCACAGATACG. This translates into CATRDSGTDT. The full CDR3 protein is CATRDSGTDTQYF.

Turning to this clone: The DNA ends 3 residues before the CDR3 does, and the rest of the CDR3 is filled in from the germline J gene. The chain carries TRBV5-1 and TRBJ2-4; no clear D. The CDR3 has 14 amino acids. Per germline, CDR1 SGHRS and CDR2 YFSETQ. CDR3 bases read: TGCGCCAGCAGAGAGGCGGAAGCTAACTATGGT. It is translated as CASREAEANYG. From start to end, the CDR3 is CASREAEANYGQYF.

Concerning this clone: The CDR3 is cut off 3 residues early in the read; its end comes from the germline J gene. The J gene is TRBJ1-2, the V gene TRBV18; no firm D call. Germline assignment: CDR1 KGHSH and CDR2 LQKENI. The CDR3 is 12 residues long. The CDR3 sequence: CASSSRLYDYTF. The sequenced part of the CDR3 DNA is TGTGCCAGCTCTTCAAGACTCTACGAC. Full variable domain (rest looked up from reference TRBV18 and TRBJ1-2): NAGVMQNPRHLVRRRGQEARLRCSPMKGHSHVYWYRQLPEEGLKFMVYLQKENIIDESGMPKERFSAEFPKEGPSILRIQQVVRGDSAAYFCASSSRLYDYTFGSGTRLTVV.

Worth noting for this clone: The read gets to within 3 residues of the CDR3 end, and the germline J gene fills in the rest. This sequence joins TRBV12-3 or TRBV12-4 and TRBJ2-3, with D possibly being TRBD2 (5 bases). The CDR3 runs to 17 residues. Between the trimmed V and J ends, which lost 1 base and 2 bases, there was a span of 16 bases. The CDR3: CASSLGATTIITDTQYF. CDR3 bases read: TGTGCCAGCAGTTTAGGGGCGACTACGATTATCACAGATACG.

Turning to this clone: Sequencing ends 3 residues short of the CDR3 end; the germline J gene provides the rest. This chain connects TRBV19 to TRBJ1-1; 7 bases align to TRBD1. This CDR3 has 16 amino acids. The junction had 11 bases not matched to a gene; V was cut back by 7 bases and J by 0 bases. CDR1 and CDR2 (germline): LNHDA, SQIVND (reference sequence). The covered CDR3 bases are TGTGCCAGTACCTTGGGCAGGGGGTCCATGAACACTGAA. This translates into CASTLGRGSMNTE. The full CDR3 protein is CASTLGRGSMNTEAFF. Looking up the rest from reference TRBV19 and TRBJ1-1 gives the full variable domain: DGGITQSPKYLFRKEGQNVTLSCEQNLNHDAMYWYRQDPGQGLRLIYYSQIVNDFQKGDIAEGYSVSREKKESFPLTVTSAQKNPTAFYLCASTLGRGSMNTEAFFGQGTRLTVV.

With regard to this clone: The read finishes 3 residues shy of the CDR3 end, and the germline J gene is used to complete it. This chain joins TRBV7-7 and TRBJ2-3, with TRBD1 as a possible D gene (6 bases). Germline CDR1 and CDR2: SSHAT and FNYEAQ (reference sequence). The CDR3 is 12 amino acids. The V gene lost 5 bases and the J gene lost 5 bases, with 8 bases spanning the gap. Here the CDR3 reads CASSQDRDTQYF. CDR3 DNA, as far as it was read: TGTGCCAGCAGCCAGGACAGAGATACG.

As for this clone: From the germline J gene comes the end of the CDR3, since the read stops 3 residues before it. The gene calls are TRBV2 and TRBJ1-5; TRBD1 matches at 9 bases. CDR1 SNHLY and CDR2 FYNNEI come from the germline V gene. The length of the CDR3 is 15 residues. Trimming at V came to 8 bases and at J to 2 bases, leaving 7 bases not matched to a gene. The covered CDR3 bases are TGTGCCAGCTCCACAGGGGGCGCTGGCAATCAGCCC. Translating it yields CASSTGGAGNQP. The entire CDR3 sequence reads CASSTGGAGNQPQHF.

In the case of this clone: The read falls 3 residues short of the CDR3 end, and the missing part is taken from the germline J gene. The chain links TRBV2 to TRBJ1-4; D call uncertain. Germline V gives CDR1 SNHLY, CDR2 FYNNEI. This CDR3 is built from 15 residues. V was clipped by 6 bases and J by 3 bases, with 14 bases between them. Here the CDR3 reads CASSAQVQPNEKLFF. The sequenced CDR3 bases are TGTGCCAGCAGCGCGCAGGTTCAGCCTAATGAAAAA.